A selection of T cell receptor beta chains follows, all from one sample in a study of vaccination effects on CD4 cells after COVID-19. Which antigens these TCRs recognize remains unknown. Repertoires were generated with immunoSEQ multiplex PCR, while TCRdb's copy carries only in-frame clones and drops some. The sample shows tens of thousands of clones, 55% to 80% of them seen only once. The source was CD4+ T cells from PBMCs cultured with SARS-CoV-2 spike peptides, collected before COVID-19 vaccination. The receptors here all came from a human donor who received a COVID-19 vaccine. The CDR3 runs from the conserved cysteine through the conserved F or W. D genes are given only for firm matches. A clone size is listed for some rows: how often the clone was seen (once, few, many), or a class if it is expanded.

j_call	clone_size	v_call	d_call	cdr3_nt	cdr3_aa
TRBJ2-7	NA	TRBV3-1/TRBV3-2	TRBD1	TGTGCCAGCAGCCAAGACAGGGGGCTCGAGCAGTACTTC	CASSQDRGLEQYF
TRBJ2-6	once	TRBV11-2	TRBD2	TGTGCCAGCAGCCCCTTGAGGAGCGGGAGTAGCTCTGGGGCCAACGTCCTGACTTTC	CASSPLRSGSSSGANVLTF
TRBJ2-7	once	TRBV5-5	TRBD2	TGTGCCAGCAGCTTGGCCATCTCGGGGGGGGCGGACCTCTCCTACGAGCAGTACTTC	CASSLAISGGADLSYEQYF
TRBJ1-2	NA	TRBV10-2	NA	TGCGCCAGCAGTTTAGGACGGCTCTCCTATGGCTACACCTTC	CASSLGRLSYGYTF
TRBJ1-2	NA	TRBV13	NA	TGTGCCAGCAGCTTACAGACCTATGGCTACACCTTC	CASSLQTYGYTF
TRBJ1-2	once	TRBV5-6	NA	TGTGCCAGCAGCTTTGATTTCTCGGGGAACTATGGCTACACCTTC	CASSFDFSGNYGYTF
TRBJ2-5	NA	TRBV15	NA	TGTGCCACCAGCAGAGACATAGAGACCCAGTACTTC	CATSRDIETQYF
TRBJ2-5	NA	TRBV7-2	NA	TGTGCCAGCAGCCCAGGCGGCGGCCAAGAGACCCAGTACTTC	CASSPGGGQETQYF
TRBJ2-1	NA	TRBV19	TRBD2	TGTGCCAGTATGGGAGGGCAGGGGACGACTAGCGGCTATGAGCAGTTCTTC	CASMGGQGTTSGYEQFF
TRBJ2-1	few	TRBV7-9	NA	TGTGCCAGCAGCCCGAGGACGGGGGGCCAAAACAATGAGCAGTTCTTC	CASSPRTGGQNNEQFF
TRBJ2-3	once	TRBV9	TRBD2	TGTGCCAGCAGCGGGCTAGCGGGCCCACACGATACGCAGTATTTT	CASSGLAGPHDTQYF
TRBJ1-6	NA	TRBV7-9	NA	TGTGCCAGCAGCTTAGAGCAATATAATTCACCCCTCCACTTT	CASSLEQYNSPLHF
TRBJ1-2	NA	TRBV10-3	TRBD1	TGTGCCATCACCTCACAGGGGGCAGGTGGCTACACCTTC	CAITSQGAGGYTF
TRBJ1-5	few	TRBV6-4	NA	TGTGCCAGCAGTGAGGGGGGGAATCAGCCCCAGCATTTT	CASSEGGNQPQHF
TRBJ1-1	NA	TRBV19	NA	TGTGCCAGTAGTTCAGGGTTGAACACTGAAGCTTTCTTT	CASSSGLNTEAFF
TRBJ2-1	few	TRBV5-1	NA	TGCGCCAGCCCCTGGTTGCCTTTTTGGGGAGCCCAGCGCCCTTACAATGAGCAGTTCTTC	CASPWLPFWGAQRPYNEQFF
TRBJ2-2	few	TRBV19	TRBD2	TGTGCCAGTAGTATGGCGGGAGGTGGTGCCGGGGAGCTGTTTTTT	CASSMAGGGAGELFF
TRBJ2-3	NA	TRBV29-1	TRBD2	TGCAGCGTTGTACCCCGTGGGGCGGGAGGGACAGATACGCAGTATTTT	CSVVPRGAGGTDTQYF
TRBJ1-5	NA	TRBV6-5	TRBD1	TGTGCCAGCAGTTTGACAGGGGTCAATCAGCCCCAGCATTTT	CASSLTGVNQPQHF
TRBJ1-5	NA	TRBV6-7	NA	TGTGCCAGCAGCCTCGCCGGGTATAGCAATCAGCCCCAGCATTTT	CASSLAGYSNQPQHF
TRBJ1-2	few	TRBV5-6	TRBD1	TGTGCCAGCAGCGGAGGAACAGGGGTGCATGGCTACACCTTC	CASSGGTGVHGYTF
TRBJ2-1	few	TRBV5-1	TRBD2	TGCGCCAGCAGCGGTGGCGGGGGGGCAGGGACCTACAATGAGCAGTTCTTC	CASSGGGGAGTYNEQFF
TRBJ2-1	NA	TRBV2	NA	TGTGCCAGCAGTGAGGGGACTCGCTACAATGAGCAGTTCTTC	CASSEGTRYNEQFF
TRBJ1-2	NA	TRBV4-1	NA	TGCGCCAGCAGCCAAGATTTGGGGACTGCTCGCTATGGCTACACCTTC	CASSQDLGTARYGYTF
TRBJ1-1	NA	TRBV11-2	NA	TGTGCCAGCAGCCCAATAGGGTACTTGAACACTGAAGCTTTCTTT	CASSPIGYLNTEAFF
TRBJ2-2	few	TRBV5-1	NA	TGCGCCAGCAGCTTGGTGGGGGCGCGGTCAGGCGGGGAGCTGTTTTTT	CASSLVGARSGGELFF
TRBJ1-2	NA	TRBV28	NA	TGTGCCAGCAGTTCCCCCTCGGGGAACTATGGCTACACCTTC	CASSSPSGNYGYTF
TRBJ1-6	few	TRBV14	NA	TGTGCCAGCAGCCCCTTTGTTGGCGGAGCCCTCCACTTT	CASSPFVGGALHF
TRBJ1-4	NA	TRBV4-1	TRBD1	TGCGCCAGCAGCCAGCAGGGGGTTAATGAAAAACTGTTTTTT	CASSQQGVNEKLFF
TRBJ1-6	NA	TRBV2	TRBD1	TGTGCCAGCAGGGGAAGGACAGGGGCGGATTCACCCCTCCACTTT	CASRGRTGADSPLHF
TRBJ2-1	NA	TRBV11-1	TRBD2	TGTGCCAGCAGCATAAGCGGGAGTAGGTACAATGAGCAGTTCTTC	CASSISGSRYNEQFF
TRBJ2-5	NA	TRBV10-1	NA	TGCGCCAGCAGTTATACTCCCGGAGGGCCATCGGAGACCCAGTACTTC	CASSYTPGGPSETQYF
TRBJ1-2	NA	TRBV3-1/TRBV3-2	TRBD1	TGTGCCAGCAGCCCTCAGGGGGGAAACTATGGCTACACCTTC	CASSPQGGNYGYTF
TRBJ2-1	few	TRBV2	TRBD2	TGTGCCAGCAGCAGACTAGCGGGAGACTATCGGGGCAATGAGCAGTTCTTC	CASSRLAGDYRGNEQFF
TRBJ1-2	NA	TRBV3-1/TRBV3-2	NA	TGTGCCAGCAGCCAAAATCCGGGGGGGAACTATGGCTACACCTTC	CASSQNPGGNYGYTF
TRBJ2-1	NA	TRBV5-1	NA	TGCGCCAGCAGCTCAAGTACAGGGATAAATGAGCAGTTCTTC	CASSSSTGINEQFF
TRBJ2-7	NA	TRBV12-3/TRBV12-4	TRBD2	TGTGCCAGCAGTGGACTAGCCGCGAACGAGCAGTACTTC	CASSGLAANEQYF
TRBJ2-5	NA	TRBV5-4	TRBD2	TGTGCCACCAAAGCGGGGCTCGGGGAGACCCAGTACTTC	CATKAGLGETQYF
TRBJ1-1	once	TRBV7-2	NA	TGTGCCAGCAGCCTTGGCTGGATCATGAACACTGAAGCTTTCTTT	CASSLGWIMNTEAFF
TRBJ2-3	few	TRBV6-5	TRBD1	TGTGCCAGCAGTACAATGACAGGGGATACGCAGTATTTT	CASSTMTGDTQYF
TRBJ2-7	NA	TRBV25-1	NA	TGTGCCAGCGGGGCCCCGAAGCAGTACTTC	CASGAPKQYF
TRBJ2-3	NA	TRBV11-2	NA	TGTGCCAGCAGCTTAATTCCAGGGCGTAGCACAGATACGCAGTATTTT	CASSLIPGRSTDTQYF
TRBJ1-4	NA	TRBV10-2	NA	TGCGCCAGCGGAAGGGCTACAACTAATGAAAAACTGTTTTTT	CASGRATTNEKLFF
TRBJ1-5	few	TRBV30	NA	TGTGCCTGGAGTGCTAATTCAGATCAGCCCCAGCATTTT	CAWSANSDQPQHF